This T cell receptor (beta chain) came from a study of OX40 agonist ivuxolimab in advanced cancers. Turning to the study itself: Hepatocellular carcinoma, melanoma, renal cell or head and neck cancer occurred in dose-escalation patients. Patients with prior anti-PD-1, anti-PD-L1 or anti-CTLA-4 therapy were eligible; 40% had some.

Assay: immunoSEQ multiplex PCR; the TCRdb copy retains only in-frame clones and omits some. The table lists tens of thousands of clones, roughly 85% of them singletons, with just over 0.6% in the top ten. The sample was CD4+ or CD8+ T cells sorted from blood, taken in a trial of the OX40 agonist ivuxolimab. This receptor was taken from an adult with an advanced solid tumor such as melanoma, head and neck, liver or kidney cancer.

The CDR3, as DNA: TGTGCCAGCAGCTTAGGATCTGGCAACTCTGGGGCCAACGTCCTGACTTTC. It specifies CASSLGSGNSGANVLTF. The chain is built from TRBV7-9 and TRBJ2-6; D ambiguous. V lost 1 base and J lost 0, with 10 bases in between. CDR3 length equals 17 residues. Germline CDR1 reads SEHNR; CDR2 reads FQNEAQ (reference sequence).